The present T cell receptor beta chain was sequenced within a study of CD8 T cells in ankylosing spondylitis. This clonotype was seen only a few times. The target antigen is unknown. The CDR3 covers 13 residues. Unmatched junction bases numbered 5, after V lost 7 bases and J lost 9 bases. TCRdb re-called the 5' RACE reads with MiXCR, one entry per CDR3 protein. This sample has about 150,000 distinct CDR3 sequences, with about 6.7% found just once. Findings and caveats of the study: Researchers reportedly found disease-linked clones significantly enriched in matched ankylosing spondylitis synovial fluid.

Sequenced sample: blood, either unsorted or a sorted T cell fraction (not recorded which). This clonotype was obtained from a female donor with ankylosing spondylitis or in good health (not recorded which). The chain recombines TRBV12-3 or TRBV12-4 with TRBJ1-6; 8 bases line up with TRBD1. The CDR3 region is CASTKGQGSPLHF. DNA of the CDR3: TGTGCCAGCACCAAAGGACAGGGTTCACCCCTCCACTTT.